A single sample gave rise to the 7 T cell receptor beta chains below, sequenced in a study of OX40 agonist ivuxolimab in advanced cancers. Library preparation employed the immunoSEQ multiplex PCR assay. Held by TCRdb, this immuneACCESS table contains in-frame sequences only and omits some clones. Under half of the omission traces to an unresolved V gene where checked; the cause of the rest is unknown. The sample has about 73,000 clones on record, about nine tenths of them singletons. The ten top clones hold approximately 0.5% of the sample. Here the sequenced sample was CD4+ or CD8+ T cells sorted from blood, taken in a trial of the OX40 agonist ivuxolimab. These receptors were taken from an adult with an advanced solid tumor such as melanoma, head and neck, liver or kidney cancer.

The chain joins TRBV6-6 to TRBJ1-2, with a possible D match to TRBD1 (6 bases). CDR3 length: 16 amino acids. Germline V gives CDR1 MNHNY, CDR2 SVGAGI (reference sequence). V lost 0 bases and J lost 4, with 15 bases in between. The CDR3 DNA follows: TGTGCCAGCAGTTACTCGACTCAGGGGATCGGCTATGGCTACACCTTC. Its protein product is CASSYSTQGIGYGYTF.

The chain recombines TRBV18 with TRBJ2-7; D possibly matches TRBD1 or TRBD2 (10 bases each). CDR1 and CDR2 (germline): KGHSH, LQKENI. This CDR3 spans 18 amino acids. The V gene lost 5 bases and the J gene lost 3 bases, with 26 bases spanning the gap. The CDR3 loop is CASSIRQGARTSGYEQYF. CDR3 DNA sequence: TGTGCCAGCTCAATTAGACAGGGGGCTCGGACTAGCGGCTACGAGCAGTACTTC.

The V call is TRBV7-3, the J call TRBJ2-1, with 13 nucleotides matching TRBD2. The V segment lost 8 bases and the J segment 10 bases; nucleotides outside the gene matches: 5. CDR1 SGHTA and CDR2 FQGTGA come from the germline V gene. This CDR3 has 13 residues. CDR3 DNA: TGTGCCAGCGGACTAGCGGGGGCCGTGGAGCAGTTCTTC. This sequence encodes CASGLAGAVEQFF.

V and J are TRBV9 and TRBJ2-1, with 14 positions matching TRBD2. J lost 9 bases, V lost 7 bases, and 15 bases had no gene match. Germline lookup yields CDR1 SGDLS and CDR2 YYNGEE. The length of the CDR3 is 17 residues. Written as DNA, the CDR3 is TGTGCCAGCTCTTGGGGCGGGGGACTAGCGGGAGTCGGTGAGCAGTTCTTC. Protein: CASSWGGGLAGVGEQFF.

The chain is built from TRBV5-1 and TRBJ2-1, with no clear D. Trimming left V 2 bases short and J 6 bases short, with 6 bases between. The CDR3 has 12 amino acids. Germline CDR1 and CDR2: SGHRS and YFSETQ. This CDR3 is CASSFQVNEQFF. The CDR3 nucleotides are TGCGCCAGCAGCTTCCAGGTCAATGAGCAGTTCTTC.

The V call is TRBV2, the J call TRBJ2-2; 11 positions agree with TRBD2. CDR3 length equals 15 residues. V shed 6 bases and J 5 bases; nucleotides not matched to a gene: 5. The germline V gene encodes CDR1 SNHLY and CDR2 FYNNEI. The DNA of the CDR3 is TGTGCCAGCAGCCCCAGGACTAGCGGGACCGGGGAGCTGTTTTTT. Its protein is CASSPRTSGTGELFF.

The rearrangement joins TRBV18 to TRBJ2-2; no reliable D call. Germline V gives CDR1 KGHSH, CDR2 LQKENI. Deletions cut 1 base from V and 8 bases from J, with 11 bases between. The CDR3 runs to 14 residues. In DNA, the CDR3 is TGTGCCAGCTCACCACTGGACGAGTCGGGGGAGCTGTTTTTT. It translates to CASSPLDESGELFF.